The rows below give T cell receptor beta chains drawn from one sample of a study of cytomegalovirus exposure and HLA in healthy donors. TCRdb's copy holds only in-frame clones and misses some; the assay was immunoSEQ multiplex PCR. The sample includes tens of thousands of clones, 90% of them seen just once. Sequenced: PBMCs. Every receptor here comes from a man younger than 30 in good health and CMV-seronegative. Each CDR3 is given with its conserved first and last residue. Each record gives: V gene, J gene, CDR3 protein.

TRBV6-5	TRBJ2-1	CASSSPGGNEQFF
TRBV28	TRBJ1-1	CATKTGSVTEAFF
TRBV6-4	TRBJ2-3	CASSDGTGGDTQYF
TRBV2	TRBJ2-5	CASSGVGAGEGETQYF
TRBV6-1	TRBJ2-2	CASRTTTNTGELFF
TRBV4-2	TRBJ2-7	CASSQEDRSYEQYF
TRBV13	TRBJ2-7	CASSLGTPPYEQYF
TRBV7-9	TRBJ2-7	CASSFDGRGSYEQYF
TRBV6-5	TRBJ2-7	CASSLRTGTSYEQYF
TRBV7-2	TRBJ2-1	CASSSPWREFEQFF
TRBV6-1	TRBJ1-1	CASSLTGTSTEAFF
TRBV7-9	TRBJ2-3	CASSPRGGAQYF
TRBV2	TRBJ2-3	CASSLGRADTQYF
TRBV19	TRBJ2-1	CASSSPSGNTNEQFF
TRBV2	TRBJ1-4	CATGQGVEKLFF
TRBV18	TRBJ2-1	CASSPGWTGGAGFNNEQFF
TRBV28	TRBJ2-5	CASSSPTGWVETQYF
TRBV6-5	TRBJ1-2	CASSYSKYHYYGYTF
TRBV6-6	TRBJ2-1	CASSYSIGGSEQFF
TRBV4-2	TRBJ1-1	CASRMTRASLERDFF
TRBV30	TRBJ1-3	CAWSVLGNTIYF
TRBV7-9	TRBJ2-7	CASSLGGTGTYEQYF
TRBV5-4	TRBJ2-5	CASSLEPETQYF
TRBV19	TRBJ2-6	CASSNRVRQGISGANVLTF
TRBV2	TRBJ2-1	CASSRFVLYSDEQFF
TRBV2	TRBJ2-5	CASRPSSGAQETQYF
TRBV15	TRBJ2-1	CATSRDMSNLGRDRDNEQFF
TRBV27	TRBJ2-7	CASMGRLAGLSYEQYF
TRBV19	TRBJ1-5	CASSIGTVYSNQPQHF
TRBV6-1	TRBJ2-7	CAVTGISYEQYF
TRBV19	TRBJ1-5	CASSIRGQPQHF
TRBV27	TRBJ2-1	CASSFGRSYNEQFF
TRBV9	TRBJ1-5	CASSRGGFGGGNQPQHF
TRBV11-2	TRBJ2-1	CASSLDRGSEQFF
TRBV5-1	TRBJ2-3	CASSLGLAGITDTQYF
TRBV29-1	TRBJ1-1	CSVATTGSTEAFF
TRBV9	TRBJ2-1	CASSVRLAGGPKNEQFF
TRBV5-4	TRBJ2-7	CASSLVGGTYEQYF
TRBV7-3	TRBJ2-2	CASSLTGGPGELFF
TRBV27	TRBJ2-1	CASSGGQADPNEQFF
TRBV30	TRBJ1-1	CAWATHNTEAFF
TRBV7-2	TRBJ2-1	CASSPWGLAGGHNEQFF
TRBV27	TRBJ2-7	CASSGLGQVYEQYF
TRBV5-1	TRBJ1-4	CASSSREGEKLFF
TRBV28	TRBJ2-3	CASSTLGSADTQYF
TRBV5-8	TRBJ2-1	CASSSGTSFGPYNEQFF
TRBV29-1	TRBJ2-7	CSVVETGAYEQYF
TRBV10-3	TRBJ1-4	CAISAIPSGSVLEKLFF
TRBV28	TRBJ2-1	CASEGLAGENEQFF
TRBV4-2	TRBJ2-2	CASSQRGRGRADTGELFF
TRBV7-9	TRBJ2-1	CASSSWGGGSYNEQFF
TRBV9	TRBJ1-2	CASSEGGVEGYTF